These 32 T cell receptor beta chains were all obtained from the same sample, sequenced in a study of CD8 T cells in ankylosing spondylitis. TCRdb re-analysed the 5' RACE reads in MiXCR, keeping a single row per CDR3 protein. Of 300,000 to 400,000 distinct CDR3 sequences listed, around 22% are singletons. What these receptors recognize is not known. Study outcomes and limitations: One TCR beta motif, made up of seven to nine highly homologous variants, appeared characteristic of ankylosing spondylitis blood.

Specimen: blood, either unsorted or a sorted T cell fraction (not recorded which). The receptors shown here come from a male donor with ankylosing spondylitis.

This clonotype was picked up a small number of times. Here the CDR3 DNA reads TGTGCCAGCAGTCGACAGGGAAGAGCTGGAAACACCATATATTTT. Protein sequence: CASSRQGRAGNTIYF. V gene TRBV6-1 combines with J gene TRBJ1-3, with 7 bases matching TRBD1. The germline V gene has CDR1 MNHNS and CDR2 SASEGT. The CDR3 sequence is 15 residues long. V gave up 5 bases and J gave up 2 bases; unmatched junction bases: 6.

The J gene is TRBJ1-2, the V gene TRBV29-1; D is possibly TRBD1 (6 bases). CDR3 length: 12 residues. The germline gives CDR1 SQVTM, CDR2 ANQGSEA. V lost 3 bases and J lost 7, with 12 bases in between. CDR3 loop: CSVDGGRGGYTF. The DNA for the CDR3 is TGCAGCGTTGACGGGGGGCGCGGTGGCTACACCTTC.

The J gene is TRBJ2-5, the V gene TRBV18; TRBD1 matches at 8 bases. This CDR3 has 15 residues. Germline V gene data show CDR1 as KGHSH and CDR2 as LQKENI. V shed 1 base and J 2 bases; nucleotides not matched to a gene: 3. In DNA form, the CDR3 reads TGTGCCAGCTCACCACGCGGACAGGGACAAGAGACCCAGTACTTC. This translates into CASSPRGQGQETQYF.

With regard to this clonotype: One end of the junction does not line up with germline, which may come from a read error. V usage is TRBV5-1 and J usage is TRBJ2-5; 9 nucleotides match TRBD2. Germline lookup yields CDR1 SGHRS and CDR2 YFSETQ. The CDR3 loop spans 14 amino acids. The CDR3 is CASNSGSIQGTQYF. DNA for the CDR3: TGCGCCAGCAATAGCGGGAGTATTCAAGGGACCCAGTACTTC.

The chain uses TRBV12-3 or TRBV12-4 and TRBJ2-1; 13 positions match TRBD2. The CDR3 is 14 residues long. V lost 7 bases, J lost 8 bases, and 5 bases stayed unmatched. The CDR3 nucleotides read TGTGCCAGCACTCGGACTAGCGGGAGCGATGAGCAGTTCTTC. Encoded protein: CASTRTSGSDEQFF.

The J gene is TRBJ2-6, the V gene TRBV5-1, with a weak D call TRBD1 (6 bases). The CDR3 contains 16 residues. Germline loops: CDR1 SGHRS, CDR2 YFSETQ. V was cut by 1 base and J by 2 bases, with 10 bases left in between. The CDR3 region is CASSLTGSTGANVLTF. CDR3 DNA sequence: TGCGCCAGCAGCTTGACAGGGAGCACTGGGGCCAACGTCCTGACTTTC.

This clonotype has a single count. This sequence joins TRBV28 and TRBJ1-1; TRBD1 might be the D (6 bases). CDR3 length equals 12 residues. The germline V gene encodes CDR1 MDHEN and CDR2 SYDVKM. V lost 7 bases to trimming and J lost 12 bases, with 18 bases between them. The DNA of the CDR3 is TGTGCCAGCAACGGGGGGCAGGGCGGAACTTTCTTT. This sequence encodes CASNGGQGGTFF.

This clonotype has ten or more counts. V usage is TRBV5-1 and J usage is TRBJ2-1; unclear D gene. The CDR3 extends over 16 amino acids. Deletions cut 2 bases from V and 0 bases from J, with 12 bases between. CDR1 is SGHRS, CDR2 YFSETQ, per germline. The CDR3 DNA follows: TGCGCCAGCAGCTTTCCCCGGTCGAGCTCCTACAATGAGCAGTTCTTC. Protein: CASSFPRSSSYNEQFF.

The sample holds a few counts of this clonotype. The chain has TRBV28 and TRBJ2-6, with a possible D match to TRBD2 (6 bases). This CDR3 contains 16 residues. Trimming pared 4 bases from V and 2 bases from J, leaving 12 bases between. CDR1 MDHEN and CDR2 SYDVKM come from the germline V gene. CDR3 protein: CASSSPGRTGANVLTF. CDR3 coding DNA: TGTGCCAGCAGTTCCCCAGGGAGGACTGGGGCCAACGTCCTGACTTTC. Full variable domain (missing parts from reference TRBV28 and TRBJ2-6): DVKVTQSSRYLVKRTGEKVFLECVQDMDHENMFWYRQDPGLGLRLIYFSYDVKMKEKGDIPEGYSVSREKKERFSLILESASTNQTSMYLCASSSPGRTGANVLTFGAGSRLTVL.

The genes are TRBV7-9 and TRBJ2-7; the D call may be TRBD1 or TRBD2 (5 bases each). Trimming removed 1 base from V and 7 bases from J, with 11 bases in between. The CDR3 covers 13 residues. CDR1 is SEHNR, CDR2 FQNEAQ, per germline (reference sequence). CDR3 DNA: TGTGCCAGCAGCTTAGTAGGGACGAGTGAGCAGTACTTC. Protein: CASSLVGTSEQYF.

This clonotype was seen at least ten times. The chain links TRBV5-6 to TRBJ2-1; 7 nucleotides match TRBD2. Per germline, CDR1 SGHDT and CDR2 YYEEEE. This CDR3 contains 15 residues. V gave up 1 base and J gave up 8 bases; unmatched junction bases: 9. The chain's CDR3 is CASSLLSGGEDEQFF. The DNA of the CDR3 is TGTGCCAGCAGCTTGTTGTCGGGAGGTGAAGATGAGCAGTTCTTC.

This clonotype was counted ten times or more. The chain couples TRBV5-1 to TRBJ1-5; perhaps TRBD1 as D (5 bases). With 4 bases removed from V and 4 bases from J, the gap between germline ends came to 18 bases. The CDR3 totals 16 residues. CDR1 and CDR2 (germline): SGHRS, YFSETQ. The CDR3 is CASSPGAGSTNQPQHF. CDR3 DNA sequence: TGCGCCAGCAGCCCCGGGGCAGGGTCCACAAATCAGCCCCAGCATTTT.

The chain combines TRBV29-1 with TRBJ2-1; TRBD2 matches at 10 bases. This CDR3 region has 14 residues. The ends lost 7 bases at V and 7 bases at J; junction bases unmatched: 10. Per germline, CDR1 SQVTM and CDR2 ANQGSEA. The CDR3 region is CSGRTSGLGNEQFF. DNA of the CDR3: TGCAGCGGACGGACTAGCGGCCTTGGGAATGAGCAGTTCTTC.

The V call is TRBV28, the J call TRBJ1-1; no firm D call. The ends were cut back, 1 base at V and 10 bases at J, with 19 bases in the middle. The CDR3 has 15 residues. The germline gives CDR1 MDHEN, CDR2 SYDVKM. CDR3 coding DNA: TGTGCCAGCAGTTTATCCCTGGGGAGGGAGAGTGGAGCTTTCTTT. It specifies CASSLSLGRESGAFF.

The chain joins TRBV15 to TRBJ1-2; 8 nucleotides match TRBD1. Trimming at V came to 1 base and at J to 6 bases, leaving 10 bases not matched to a gene. The CDR3 runs 16 residues. Germline loops: CDR1 LNHNV, CDR2 YYDKDF (reference sequence). CDR3 DNA: TGTGCCACCAGCAGAGTAACCGGGACAGGACATCATGGCTACACCTTC. This encodes CATSRVTGTGHHGYTF.

V is TRBV21-1 and J is TRBJ1-1. TRBV21-1 is annotated as a pseudogene. The CDR3 extends over 12 amino acids. In nucleotides, the CDR3 is TGTGCCAGCCCTAGACGGCCCAACCGGGCTTTCTTT. Encoded protein: CASPRRPNRAFF.

The J gene is TRBJ2-3, the V gene TRBV7-2, with TRBD2 identical over 8 bases. Germline trimming cut 5 bases from V and 7 bases from J; bases unmatched to any gene: 11. The CDR3 has 15 residues. CDR1 and CDR2 (germline): SGHTA, FQGNSA. The CDR3 bases are TGTGCCAGCAGCACCTCTAGCGGGCCTGACCATACGCAGTATTTT. Amino acids: CASSTSSGPDHTQYF.

This clonotype was seen only a few times. The chain couples TRBV5-6 to TRBJ1-6; D perhaps matches TRBD1 (6 bases). CDR1 and CDR2 (germline): SGHDT, YYEEEE. CDR3 length: 14 amino acids. Trimming took 4 bases from V and 6 from J, leaving 11 bases between them. In nucleotides, the CDR3 is TGTGCCAGCAGCGGACAGCTTTTTAATTCACCCCTCCACTTT. Its translation: CASSGQLFNSPLHF.

V is TRBV7-2 and J is TRBJ2-2; 8 bases line up with TRBD1. Germline assignment: CDR1 SGHTA and CDR2 FQGNSA. V shed 2 bases, J shed 7 bases, and the junction held 6 bases outside the gene matches. This CDR3 spans 15 amino acids. This CDR3 is CASSLRQGQSGELFF. The DNA for the CDR3 is TGTGCCAGCAGCTTAAGACAGGGGCAAAGCGGGGAGCTGTTTTTT. The full variable domain, completed using reference TRBV7-2 and TRBJ2-2, is GAGVSQSPSNKVTEKGKDVELRCDPISGHTALYWYRQSLGQGLEFLIYFQGNSAPDKSGLPSDRFSAERTGGSVSTLTIQRTQQEDSAVYLCASSLRQGQSGELFFGEGSRLTVL.

The chain couples TRBV7-3 to TRBJ2-2, with D uncertain. V was trimmed by 2 bases and J by 3 bases, leaving 4 bases between them. Germline V gives CDR1 SGHTA, CDR2 FQGTGA. The CDR3 is made up of 13 amino acids. The CDR3: CASSLQHTGELFF. CDR3 nucleotide sequence: TGTGCCAGCAGCTTACAACACACCGGGGAGCTGTTTTTT. Using reference TRBV7-3 and TRBJ2-2 for the parts outside the CDR3, the full variable domain is GAGVSQTPSNKVTEKGKYVELRCDPISGHTALYWYRQSLGQGPEFLIYFQGTGAADDSGLPNDRFFAVRPEGSVSTLKIQRTERGDSAVYLCASSLQHTGELFFGEGSRLTVL.

Many counts were recorded for this clonotype. The CDR3 reads CSARGGGTDTQYF. The CDR3 DNA follows: TGCAGTGCTAGAGGGGGTGGAACAGATACGCAGTATTTT. The chain couples TRBV20-1 to TRBJ2-3, with D hard to call. The CDR3 is made up of 13 amino acids. Germline CDR1 is DFQATT and CDR2 is SNEGSKA (reference sequence). The V gene lost 1 base and the J gene lost 3 bases, with 8 bases spanning the gap.

There are a few counts of this clonotype. The V call is TRBV7-8, the J call TRBJ2-2; TRBD2 matches 10 bases. With V trimmed by 5 bases and J by 1 base, 4 bases remained unmatched. Germline lookup yields CDR1 SGHVS and CDR2 FQNEAQ. The CDR3 is 16 residues long. The CDR3 protein is CASSARTSGNTGELFF. DNA of the CDR3: TGTGCCAGCAGCGCCCGGACTAGCGGGAACACCGGGGAGCTGTTTTTT.

The V and J genes are TRBV20-1 and TRBJ2-3; 9 nucleotides agree with TRBD1. Looked up from germline, CDR1 is DFQATT and CDR2 is SNEGSKA (reference sequence). CDR3 size: 13 residues. V was pared by 6 bases and J by 3 bases, with 4 bases of the junction left unmatched. The CDR3 loop reads CSATGGGTDTQYF. The CDR3 region has the DNA TGCAGTGCAACAGGGGGCGGAACAGATACGCAGTATTTT.

V and J are TRBV7-2 and TRBJ1-5; 10 nucleotides align to TRBD1. Germline CDR1 and CDR2: SGHTA and FQGNSA. The junction had 5 bases not matched to a gene; V was cut back by 1 base and J by 5 bases. The CDR3 sequence is 16 residues long. CDR3 amino acids: CASSLGTGGSHQPQHF. Written as DNA, the CDR3 is TGTGCCAGCAGCTTAGGGACAGGGGGATCACATCAGCCCCAGCATTTT.

The V call is TRBV25-1, the J call TRBJ2-5; 8 nucleotides align to TRBD1. Germline CDR1 is MGHDK and CDR2 is SYGVNS. V shed 4 bases and J 1 base; nucleotides not matched to a gene: 5. The CDR3 is 15 residues long. In DNA, the CDR3 is TGTGCCAGCAGTGCCATCGGGACAGGCCAAGAGACCCAGTACTTC. Encoded protein: CASSAIGTGQETQYF.

The V and J genes are TRBV7-2 and TRBJ1-2; TRBD1 aligns across 7 bases. Trimming at V came to 3 bases and at J to 8 bases, leaving 12 bases not matched to a gene. The CDR3 extends over 15 amino acids. The V gene's germline CDR1 is SGHTA and CDR2 FQGNSA. CDR3 in amino acids: CASSFRQGSSGGYTF. The DNA of the CDR3 is TGTGCCAGCAGCTTCCGACAGGGCTCCTCAGGGGGCTACACCTTC.

The V gene is TRBV5-6, the J gene TRBJ2-3; D gene uncertain. Germline CDR1 reads SGHDT; CDR2 reads YYEEEE. V lost 1 base, J lost 2 bases, and 11 bases lay in between. This CDR3 contains 15 residues. CDR3 sequence: CASSLPGRHTDTQYF. CDR3 DNA sequence: TGTGCCAGCAGCTTGCCCGGACGGCACACAGATACGCAGTATTTT.

The V gene is TRBV12-3 or TRBV12-4, the J gene TRBJ1-2; 10 nucleotides agree with TRBD1. J gave up 7 bases and V 8 bases, and 10 bases lay outside the gene matches. CDR3 size: 14 residues. The CDR3 sequence: CASSPGTGVSGYTF. CDR3 nucleotides: TGTGCCAGCTCCCCCGGGACAGGGGTGAGTGGCTACACCTTC.

The chain carries TRBV19 and TRBJ2-1; D is ambiguous. Germline V CDR1 and CDR2: LNHDA, SQIVND (reference sequence). The ends were cut back, 5 bases at V and 9 bases at J, with 8 bases in the middle. The CDR3 consists of 11 residues. In DNA form, the CDR3 reads TGTGCCAGTAGTGCGAGTGTTGAGCAGTTCTTC. It encodes CASSASVEQFF.

The chain carries TRBV4-2 and TRBJ2-1; D not certain. The V and J ends lost 1 base and 10 bases respectively, with 11 bases between them. The CDR3 is made up of 13 amino acids. Germline V gives CDR1 LGHNA, CDR2 YNFKEQ. The CDR3: CASSQVAGEEQFF. In DNA, the CDR3 is TGTGCCAGCAGCCAAGTGGCCGGAGAAGAGCAGTTCTTC.

This clonotype appeared a few times. This rearrangement joins TRBV4-2 to TRBJ2-3, with D perhaps TRBD2 (5 bases). Germline V gives CDR1 LGHNA, CDR2 YNFKEQ. Trimming removed 1 base from V and 6 bases from J, with 17 bases in between. The CDR3 covers 16 residues. This chain's CDR3 is CASSQGEKGFGDTQYF. The CDR3 nucleotides read TGTGCCAGCAGCCAAGGGGAGAAGGGCTTTGGGGATACGCAGTATTTT.

The rearrangement links TRBV29-1 to TRBJ2-7; TRBD1 aligns across 8 bases. The length of the CDR3 is 14 residues. Germline V CDR1 and CDR2: SQVTM, ANQGSEA. Losses at the gene ends were 6 bases for V and 10 bases for J; bases not matched to a gene: 17. CDR3 sequence reads: CSVLDRESWLVQYF. The CDR3 coding sequence is TGCAGCGTCCTGGACAGGGAAAGTTGGCTAGTTCAGTACTTC.